This is a list of T cell receptor beta chains from one sample in a study of beta chain features in type 1 diabetes. Sequencing was performed with immunoSEQ multiplex PCR; in TCRdb, only in-frame clones are kept and a portion is missing. The table has 600,000 to 700,000 clones, roughly 12% seen once. Sequencing used naive CD4+ T cells from blood. Receptors originate from a young man with type 1 diabetes. The CDR3 runs from the conserved cysteine through the conserved F or W. The D gene is left open where the match is weak. The size field is filled for only some rows; it gives once, few, many or a size class.

CASSLGRGTLYEQYF | TGTGCCAGCAGCTTGGGCAGGGGGACCCTCTACGAGCAGTACTTC | TRBD1 | TRBJ2-7 | NA | TRBV7-9
CASVGTGGQPQHF | TGTGCCAGCGTGGGTACGGGAGGTCAGCCCCAGCATTTT | NA | TRBJ1-5 | NA | TRBV6-5
CASSLEGGRGDTQYF | TGCGCCAGCAGCTTGGAAGGAGGGCGGGGAGATACGCAGTATTTT | NA | TRBJ2-3 | NA | TRBV5-1
CASSPQGAGGYTF | TGTGCCAGTAGTCCACAGGGGGCGGGTGGCTACACCTTC | TRBD1 | TRBJ1-2 | NA | TRBV19
CAISESMKRGAYEQYF | TGTGCCATCAGTGAGTCAATGAAGCGGGGGGCCTACGAGCAGTACTTC | TRBD2 | TRBJ2-7 | NA | TRBV10-3
CASSVRTGQDTQYF | TGTGCCAGCAGTGTAAGGACAGGGCAAGATACGCAGTATTTT | TRBD1 | TRBJ2-3 | few | TRBV6-4
CASSPLGSGNTIYF | TGTGCCAGCAGCCCATTAGGGTCTGGAAACACCATATATTTT | NA | TRBJ1-3 | few | TRBV7-9
CASSQLGGNYGYTF | TGTGCCAGCAGCCAACTCGGGGGTAACTATGGCTACACCTTC | NA | TRBJ1-2 | many | TRBV14
CASSQAVQGYLFF | TGTGCCAGCAGCCAAGCAGTTCAGGGGTATCTGTTCTTC | NA | TRBJ2-1 | NA | TRBV14
CASGTRWEAADTQYF | TGTGCTAGTGGTACGAGATGGGAAGCGGCAGATACGCAGTATTTT | NA | TRBJ2-3 | few | TRBV12-5
CASSLIPSRDTIYF | TGTGCCAGCAGCTTAATCCCATCTCGAGACACCATATATTTT | NA | TRBJ1-3 | NA | TRBV7-9
CSAARNTEAFF | TGCAGTGCGGCTAGGAACACTGAAGCTTTCTTT | NA | TRBJ1-1 | NA | TRBV20-1
CASSLTGGPNYGYTF | TGTGCCAGCAGCTTGACAGGTGGCCCTAACTATGGCTACACCTTC | NA | TRBJ1-2 | few | TRBV5-6
CASSLGLMPPTEGNEQFF | TGCGCCAGCAGCTTGGGCCTCATGCCCCCGACAGAGGGGAATGAGCAGTTCTTC | NA | TRBJ2-1 | NA | TRBV5-1
CASSGTGDSPLHF | TGTGCCAGCTCCGGAACAGGGGATTCACCCCTCCACTTT | TRBD1 | TRBJ1-6 | few | TRBV18
CASSPLGQGVSYF | TGCGCCAGCAGCCCCCTAGGACAGGGAGTATCTTATTTT | TRBD1 | TRBJ2-3 | NA | TRBV4-1
CATSNYGQGTYNEQFF | TGTGCCACCAGCAACTACGGACAGGGGACCTACAATGAGCAGTTCTTC | TRBD1 | TRBJ2-1 | NA | TRBV15
CASSLAGRGDTDTQYF | TGTGCCAGCAGCTTAGCGGGGCGGGGGGACACAGATACGCAGTATTTT | TRBD2 | TRBJ2-3 | few | TRBV7-2
CASSPTGGEFEQYF | TGTGCCAGCAGTCCGACAGGGGGCGAATTCGAGCAGTACTTC | TRBD1 | TRBJ2-7 | NA | TRBV27